The clone carrying this TCR beta chain counts as medium-sized (0.01 to 0.1%). Little can be read into the size of this beta chain, an off-target read in a library designed for alpha chains. This sample is part of a study of spatial heterogeneity in lung cancer. Germline V gives CDR1 MDHEN, CDR2 SYDVKM. This CDR3 is built from 16 residues. Trimming removed 6 bases from V and 3 bases from J, with 21 bases in between. Every molecule of TCR cDNA had its own unique molecular identifier. TCRdb processed the 5' RACE reads anew with MiXCR; each CDR3 protein has one entry. The repertoire holds about 5,000 distinct CDR3 sequences, with approximately 20% as singletons. As for time point: sample taken at primary tumor resection. Unsorted whole RNA of tumor, nontumor lung or frozen PBMC was sequenced.

This receptor was taken from a male donor with early-stage non-small cell lung cancer. This material consisted of normal lung tissue next to the tumor, taken at surgery. This sequence joins TRBV28 and TRBJ2-7; a possible D gene is TRBD1 (5 bases). As DNA, the CDR3 is TGTGCCAGCAGGGAAAGGGAAGGGGAATATCGCTACGAGCAGTACTTC. Protein product: CASREREGEYRYEQYF.